A single sample gave rise to the 18 T cell receptor beta chains below, sequenced in a study of shared clonotypes between healthy human individuals. Cells designated naive CD8 were CD45RO-negative and were positively selected for CCR7, with terminally differentiated effector memory CD45RA+ cells excluded. The table came from immunoSEQ multiplex PCR; TCRdb's copy has only in-frame clones and leaves some out. Of approximately 2,200,000 clones detected, approximately 94% appear once; the ten largest clones hold around 1.7%. The sequenced sample was naive CD8+ T cells from PBMCs. The origin of the receptors is a young man in good health. Some clones in this sample may be carry-over from other donors' samples.

This chain connects TRBV27 to TRBJ1-1, with D unclear. The V end lost 5 bases, the J end lost 3 bases, and 10 bases lay between the germline ends. This CDR3 comprises 13 residues. Per germline, CDR1 MNHEY and CDR2 SMNVEV (reference sequence). CDR3 protein: CASSLIRHTEAFF. CDR3 coding DNA: TGTGCCAGCAGTCTAATTAGGCACACTGAAGCTTTCTTT.

V gene TRBV9 combines with J gene TRBJ2-7; 8 bases line up with TRBD2. CDR3 length equals 13 residues. The V gene's germline CDR1 is SGDLS and CDR2 YYNGEE. V was clipped by 3 bases and J by 5 bases; unmatched bases: 4. CDR3 in DNA: TGTGCCAGCAGCGCGTCGCGGGAGGACGAGCAGTACTTC. Protein sequence: CASSASREDEQYF.

The gene calls are TRBV29-1 and TRBJ2-5; 8 bases align to TRBD2. This CDR3 is 18 amino acids long. Germline V gene sequence: CDR1 SQVTM, CDR2 ANQGSEA. J gave up 5 bases and V 6 bases, and 23 bases lay outside the gene matches. CDR3: CSVLPGPASGTRLETQYF. Written as DNA, the CDR3 is TGCAGCGTGCTACCGGGGCCAGCCTCCGGGACTAGATTGGAGACCCAGTACTTC.

This clone showed up just once. The rearrangement links TRBV6-5 to TRBJ2-5, with D possibly matching TRBD2 (5 bases). The length of the CDR3 is 14 residues. Germline assignment: CDR1 MNHEY and CDR2 SVGAGI. Trimming pared 10 bases from V and 1 base from J, leaving 16 bases between. CDR3 sequence: CATKQEAAQETQYF. The CDR3 bases are TGTGCCACCAAGCAGGAGGCCGCCCAAGAGACCCAGTACTTC.

The rearrangement uses TRBV28 and TRBJ2-1, with 10 nucleotides matching TRBD2. The germline CDR1 and CDR2 sequences are MDHEN and SYDVKM. The CDR3 spans 16 residues. V shed 3 bases, J shed 5 bases, and the junction held 7 bases outside the gene matches. The CDR3 here is CASSFPTSGKHNEQFF. In nucleotides, the CDR3 is TGTGCCAGCAGTTTTCCCACTAGCGGGAAACACAATGAGCAGTTCTTC.

For this clone: The same CDR3 is also encoded by other DNA sequences in this sample. The CDR3 here is CSARIGGELFF. Here the CDR3 DNA reads TGCAGTGCTAGAATCGGCGGGGAGCTGTTTTTT. The rearrangement links TRBV20-1 to TRBJ2-2; D remains ambiguous. This CDR3 spans 11 amino acids. Trimming took off 2 bases at V and 7 bases at J, with 5 bases between the two ends. The germline V gene encodes CDR1 DFQATT and CDR2 SNEGSKA (reference sequence).

This clone has only one observation. The chain carries TRBV19 and TRBJ1-1; D unresolved. The CDR3 has 16 amino acids. Germline-derived CDR1 and CDR2 are LNHDA and SQIVND (reference sequence). V shed 6 bases and J shed 1 base, with 18 bases lying between them. This chain's CDR3 is CASSQGWRVSNTEAFF. DNA of the CDR3: TGTGCCAGTAGCCAAGGATGGAGGGTCTCGAACACTGAAGCTTTCTTT.

V is TRBV11-2 and J is TRBJ2-1; D may be TRBD1 or TRBD2 (5 bases each). V was clipped by 3 bases and J by 0 bases, with 12 bases between them. This CDR3 spans 16 amino acids. CDR1 SGHAT and CDR2 FQNNGV come from the germline V gene. This chain's CDR3 is CASSLGTFNSYNEQFF. The DNA of the CDR3 is TGTGCCAGCAGCTTGGGGACCTTTAACTCCTACAATGAGCAGTTCTTC.

The chain recombines TRBV6-1 with TRBJ2-1, with 8 positions matching TRBD1. The J segment lost 2 bases and the V segment lost 7 bases, leaving 7 bases of the junction unmatched. CDR3 size: 15 residues. Germline V gene lookup returns CDR1 MNHNS and CDR2 SASEGT. The CDR3 sequence is CASILGQGTYNEQFF. CDR3 coding DNA: TGTGCCAGCATCCTTGGACAGGGCACCTACAATGAGCAGTTCTTC.

The CDR3 spells CASSPRDFYNQPQHF. CDR3 bases: TGTGCCAGCAGTCCCCGCGATTTCTACAATCAGCCCCAGCATTTT. V gene TRBV6-6 combines with J gene TRBJ1-5, with D unclear. Trimming removed 5 bases at V and 3 bases at J, with 14 bases between. CDR3 length: 15 residues. Looked up from germline, CDR1 is MNHNY and CDR2 is SVGAGI (reference sequence).

V and J are TRBV27 and TRBJ1-1, with TRBD1 as a possible D gene (6 bases). CDR1 MNHEY and CDR2 SMNVEV come from the germline V gene (reference sequence). Between the trimmed V and J ends, which lost 2 bases and 7 bases, there was a span of 20 bases. The CDR3 runs 16 residues. The CDR3 loop reads CASSLGPQGPKIEAFF. The CDR3, as DNA: TGTGCCAGCAGTTTAGGGCCACAGGGACCCAAAATTGAAGCTTTCTTT.

The rearrangement joins TRBV9 to TRBJ2-1; 16 bases fit TRBD2. The CDR3 has 19 amino acids. Germline trimming cut 1 base from V and 2 bases from J; bases unmatched to any gene: 6. The germline gives CDR1 SGDLS, CDR2 YYNGEE. In DNA form, the CDR3 reads TGTGCCAGCAGCGTATCGGGACTAGCGGGAGGGACCCCCTACAATGAGCAGTTCTTC. Amino acids: CASSVSGLAGGTPYNEQFF.

The CDR3 DNA reads TGTGCCAGCAGCTTCTCTGGCAGGCTGGGGAATGAGCAGTTCTTC. It codes for CASSFSGRLGNEQFF. This chain joins TRBV9 and TRBJ2-1; no definite D call. This CDR3 region has 15 residues. The germline CDR1 and CDR2 sequences are SGDLS and YYNGEE. With 4 bases removed from V and 7 bases from J, the gap between germline ends came to 18 bases.

The chain's CDR3 is CASSLGGTSGYTQYF. Written as DNA, the CDR3 is TGTGCCAGCAGCTTGGGGGGGACTAGCGGGTATACGCAGTATTTT. This chain uses TRBV5-6 with TRBJ2-3; 12 nucleotides align to TRBD2. After removal of 0 bases from V and 7 bases from J, the junction contained 3 bases not matched to a gene. Germline V lookup: CDR1 SGHDT, CDR2 YYEEEE. CDR3 length: 15 residues.

V and J are TRBV27 and TRBJ2-7, with D unresolved. This CDR3 is built from 13 residues. V was pared by 2 bases and J by 7 bases, with 12 bases between. In germline, CDR1 is MNHEY, CDR2 SMNVEV (reference sequence). The CDR3, as DNA: TGTGCCAGCAGTTTAGGGAAGATGGGGGAGCAGTACTTC. It is translated as CASSLGKMGEQYF.

The chain recombines TRBV9 with TRBJ2-7; D uncertain. V was pared by 4 bases and J by 2 bases, with 13 bases between. Germline CDR1 and CDR2: SGDLS and YYNGEE. This CDR3 is built from 14 residues. The CDR3 DNA sequence: TGTGCCAGCAGCCCCGCCTCAACGGCCTACGAGCAGTACTTC. This sequence encodes CASSPASTAYEQYF.

The chain has TRBV4-1 and TRBJ2-1; 10 positions match TRBD2. Germline values: CDR1 MGHRA, CDR2 YSYEKL. J lost 10 bases, V lost 2 bases, and 11 bases had no gene match. The CDR3 is 16 residues long. CDR3 amino acids: CASSQPTGLASSEQFF. The CDR3 bases are TGCGCCAGCAGCCAACCAACGGGACTAGCGAGCTCAGAGCAGTTCTTC.

To note about this clone: This sample also contains other DNA sequences that code for the same CDR3. The V call is TRBV28, the J call TRBJ2-1, with TRBD1 as a possible D gene (6 bases). The germline V gene encodes CDR1 MDHEN and CDR2 SYDVKM. CDR3 length equals 12 residues. The V end was cut by 5 bases, the J end by 7 bases, with 9 bases between. The CDR3 here is CASSPTGNEQFF. The CDR3 region has the DNA TGTGCCAGCAGTCCCACAGGGAATGAGCAGTTCTTC.